What follows are 20 T cell receptor beta chains derived from one specimen sequenced in a study of neurological immune-mediated disorders. TCRdb ran MiXCR on the 5' RACE reads and lists one entry per CDR3 protein. The data show 35,000 to 40,000 distinct CDR3 sequences, with over 2% seen just once and about 2.4% held by the top ten. Sequencing input: PBMCs. These TCRs come from a man aged 45-65 years with multiple sclerosis.

This clonotype was observed many times. This rearrangement joins TRBV7-9 to TRBJ1-4, with TRBD1 as a possible D gene (5 bases). The CDR3 extends over 14 amino acids. Per germline, CDR1 SEHNR and CDR2 FQNEAQ (reference sequence). The V end was cut by 5 bases, the J end by 5 bases, with 12 bases between. Written as DNA, the CDR3 is TGTGCCAGCAGCCGGGACCCTCCAAATGAAAAACTGTTTTTT. Translating gives CASSRDPPNEKLFF.

This clonotype was recorded many times. The gene calls are TRBV24-1 and TRBJ2-3; 8 bases are a match to TRBD2. Germline CDR1 and CDR2: KGHDR and SFDVKD. CDR3 size: 17 residues. V lost 4 bases to trimming and J lost 2 bases; unmatched junction nucleotides: 10. The CDR3 sequence is CATSDRTSGRTTDTQYF. CDR3 sequence (DNA): TGTGCCACCAGTGACCGAACTAGCGGAAGAACCACAGATACGCAGTATTTT.

This clonotype was found many times. V and J are TRBV18 and TRBJ1-1, with a tentative D call TRBD1 (6 bases). The CDR3 has 17 residues. The germline gives CDR1 KGHSH, CDR2 LQKENI. Trimming left V 4 bases short and J 3 bases short, with 21 bases between. The CDR3 sequence is CASSLPLRGPADTEAFF. In DNA form, the CDR3 reads TGTGCCAGCTCACTTCCCCTCCGGGGGCCAGCTGACACTGAAGCTTTCTTT.

This clonotype was picked up a small number of times. The V gene is TRBV5-6, the J gene TRBJ2-3; TRBD2 matches 7 bases. Per germline, CDR1 SGHDT and CDR2 YYEEEE. After removal of 4 bases from V and 4 bases from J, the junction contained 12 bases not matched to a gene. The CDR3 loop spans 16 amino acids. The CDR3 sequence: CASSPMAGEGPDTQYF. CDR3 in DNA: TGTGCCAGCAGCCCGATGGCGGGGGAAGGCCCAGATACGCAGTATTTT.

Ten or more counts support this clonotype. This chain links TRBV7-2 with TRBJ2-3; tentatively, D is TRBD1 or TRBD2 (6 bases each). CDR3 length: 14 residues. Germline V CDR1 and CDR2: SGHTA, FQGNSA. The germline V and J ends were trimmed by 1 base and 6 bases, with 11 bases remaining between them. The DNA of the CDR3 is TGTGCCAGCAGCTTAGGTACCGGGGGCGATACGCAGTATTTT. This gives the protein CASSLGTGGDTQYF.

Many counts were recorded for this clonotype. This sequence joins TRBV3-1 and TRBJ2-3; D gene unclear. Trimming took 1 base from V and 1 from J, leaving 3 bases between them. The V gene's germline CDR1 is LGHDT and CDR2 YNNKEL (reference sequence). The CDR3 loop spans 13 amino acids. The CDR3 loop is CASSQAGTDTQYF. As DNA, the CDR3 is TGTGCCAGCAGCCAAGCTGGCACAGATACGCAGTATTTT.

Many counts were recorded for this clonotype. This chain uses TRBV7-2 with TRBJ1-5; D gene unclear. Germline V gene lookup returns CDR1 SGHTA and CDR2 FQGNSA. There are 13 residues in the CDR3. V lost 1 base and J lost 10, with 11 bases in between. The DNA of the CDR3 is TGTGCCAGCAGCTTAGGAGTATCTCACCCCCAGCATTTT. Translated: CASSLGVSHPQHF.

The rearrangement uses TRBV5-8 and TRBJ2-1, with D hard to call. With 7 bases removed from V and 7 bases from J, the gap between germline ends came to 21 bases. The CDR3 sequence is 15 residues long. Germline V gene sequence: CDR1 SGHTS, CDR2 YDEGEE. This CDR3 reads CASRDKSTTINEQFF. As DNA, the CDR3 is TGTGCCAGCCGCGACAAGTCCACAACAATAAATGAGCAGTTCTTC.

This clonotype was found a few times. The chain couples TRBV5-6 to TRBJ1-2; the D gene is possibly TRBD1 (5 bases). The CDR3 consists of 12 residues. Per germline, CDR1 SGHDT and CDR2 YYEEEE. Trimming pared 3 bases from V and 7 bases from J, leaving 10 bases between. CDR3 sequence (DNA): TGTGCCAGCAGCTGGCAGGGCCCTGGCTACACCTTC. This encodes CASSWQGPGYTF.

This clonotype was detected many times. V and J are TRBV20-1 and TRBJ2-1; D not certain. Germline loops: CDR1 DFQATT, CDR2 SNEGSKA (reference sequence). The CDR3 contains 12 residues. V was cut by 0 bases and J by 6 bases, with 6 bases left in between. CDR3 protein: CSARDESNEQFF. DNA for the CDR3: TGCAGTGCTAGAGATGAGAGCAATGAGCAGTTCTTC.

By proportion, this clonotype is medium-sized. The chain uses TRBV5-1 and TRBJ2-1; possibly TRBD1 for D (6 bases). The ends were cut back, 4 bases at V and 0 bases at J, with 11 bases in the middle. Per the germline V gene, CDR1 is SGHRS and CDR2 is YFSETQ. The CDR3 totals 15 residues. Here the CDR3 DNA reads TGCGCCAGCAGCAGCCAACAGGGCTCCTACAATGAGCAGTTCTTC. This gives the protein CASSSQQGSYNEQFF.

There are many counts of this clonotype. V is TRBV5-1 and J is TRBJ1-1; no firm D call. The CDR3 is 14 amino acids. CDR1 and CDR2 from the germline V gene are SGHRS and YFSETQ. V dropped 2 bases and J dropped 3 bases, with 11 bases sitting between them. CDR3: CASSFVGRDTEAFF. DNA for the CDR3: TGCGCCAGCAGCTTCGTGGGGAGGGACACTGAAGCTTTCTTT. Variable domain in full (rest from reference TRBV5-1 and TRBJ1-1): KAGVTQTPRYLIKTRGQQVTLSCSPISGHRSVSWYQQTPGQGLQFLFEYFSETQRNKGNFPGRFSGRQFSNSRSEMNVSTLELGDSALYLCASSFVGRDTEAFFGQGTRLTVV.

V gene TRBV2 combines with J gene TRBJ2-7, with D possibly TRBD2 on 7 matching bases. V was trimmed by 2 bases and J by 2 bases, leaving 13 bases between them. From germline, CDR1 is SNHLY and CDR2 FYNNEI. The CDR3 consists of 15 residues. The CDR3 here is CASSEQPGGPYEQYF. CDR3 sequence (DNA): TGTGCCAGCAGTGAACAACCCGGGGGGCCCTACGAGCAGTACTTC.

On this clonotype itself: Just one base apart from a much larger clone, this may be a read error. The chain links TRBV5-6 to TRBJ1-2; D may be TRBD1 (5 bases). Trimming pared 5 bases from V and 7 bases from J, leaving 9 bases between. CDR1 and CDR2 from the germline V gene are SGHDT and YYEEEE. The CDR3 extends over 11 amino acids. The CDR3 spells CASRFGGGYTF. The CDR3 nucleotides read TGTGCCAGCAGATTCGGGGGTGGCTACACCTTC. Full variable domain (remainder filled in from reference TRBV5-6 and TRBJ1-2): DAGVTQSPTHLIKTRGQQVTLRCSPKSGHDTVSWYQQALGQGPQFIFQYYEEEERQRGNFPDRFSGHQFPNYSSELNVNALLLGDSALYLCASRFGGGYTFGSGTRLTVV.

This clonotype was detected a few times. The genes are TRBV12-3 or TRBV12-4 and TRBJ2-1; D not certain. CDR3 length: 11 amino acids. The germline V and J ends were trimmed by 6 bases and 5 bases, with 5 bases remaining between them. The CDR3 is CASRVNNEQFF. For the CDR3, the DNA is TGTGCCAGCAGGGTAAACAATGAGCAGTTCTTC.

This clonotype was observed many times. The rearrangement joins TRBV12-3 or TRBV12-4 to TRBJ2-1; D tentatively reads TRBD1 or TRBD2 (5 bases each). Trimming shortened V by 6 bases and J by 5 bases, and 14 bases separated the two germline ends. The CDR3 consists of 14 residues. CDR3 in DNA: TGTGCCAGCAGACTCGGGACGGTCAACAATGAGCAGTTCTTC. Translation: CASRLGTVNNEQFF.

This clonotype showed up many times. V and J are TRBV29-1 and TRBJ2-3; TRBD2 is a possible D gene (6 bases). The germline V and J ends were trimmed by 4 bases and 0 bases, with 8 bases remaining between them. Germline lookup yields CDR1 SQVTM and CDR2 ANQGSEA. The CDR3 runs 13 residues. The CDR3 DNA reads as TGCAGCGTTGCAGGGACTAGCACAGATACGCAGTATTTT. This translates into CSVAGTSTDTQYF.

In its sample, this clonotype was seen many times. The CDR3 bases are TGCGCCAGCAGCTTAAACGAGGCCAAAAACATTCAGTACTTC. It is translated as CASSLNEAKNIQYF. J is TRBJ2-4 and V is TRBV5-1; D is unresolved. The CDR3 covers 14 residues. The V and J ends lost 2 bases and 1 base respectively, with 7 bases between them. Germline lookup yields CDR1 SGHRS and CDR2 YFSETQ.

This clonotype was recorded many times. The V call is TRBV4-1, the J call TRBJ1-1; 7 positions match TRBD1. The CDR3 runs to 16 residues. V was pared by 4 bases and J by 5 bases, with 13 bases of the junction left unmatched. Germline V gene lookup returns CDR1 MGHRA and CDR2 YSYEKL. The CDR3 coding sequence is TGCGCCAGCAGCCCTACGACAACAGGGGCCAGTACTGAAGCTTTCTTT. Translating it yields CASSPTTTGASTEAFF.

This clonotype occurred many times. This chain links TRBV5-1 with TRBJ2-3; either TRBD1 or TRBD2 may fit D (5 bases each). The V gene lost 4 bases and the J gene lost 4 bases, with 19 bases spanning the gap. Germline lookup yields CDR1 SGHRS and CDR2 YFSETQ. This CDR3 is 16 amino acids long. The CDR3 sequence is CASSGGRILVADTQYF. For the CDR3, the DNA is TGCGCCAGCAGCGGGGGTCGGATACTGGTGGCAGATACGCAGTATTTT.